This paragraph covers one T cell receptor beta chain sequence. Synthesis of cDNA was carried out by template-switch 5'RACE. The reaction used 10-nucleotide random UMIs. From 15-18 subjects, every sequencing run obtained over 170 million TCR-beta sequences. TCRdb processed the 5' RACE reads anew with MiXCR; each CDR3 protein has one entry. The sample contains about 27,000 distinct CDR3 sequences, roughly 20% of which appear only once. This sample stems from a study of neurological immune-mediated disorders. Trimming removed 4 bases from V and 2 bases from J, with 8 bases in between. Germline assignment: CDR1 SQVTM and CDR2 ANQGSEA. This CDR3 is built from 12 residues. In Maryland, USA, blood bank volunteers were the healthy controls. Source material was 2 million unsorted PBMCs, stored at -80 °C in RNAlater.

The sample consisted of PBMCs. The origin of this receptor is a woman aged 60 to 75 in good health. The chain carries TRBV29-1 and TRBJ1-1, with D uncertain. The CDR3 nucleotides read TGCAGCGTTGGGGCAGCTAACACTGAAGCTTTCTTT. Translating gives CSVGAANTEAFF.